A selection of T cell receptor beta chains follows, all from one sample in a study of CD4 T cells in relation to SARS-CoV-2 and coronaviruses. Their specific antigens are unknown. Libraries were prepared by immunoSEQ multiplex PCR; TCRdb keeps only in-frame clonotypes and omits some of them. The sample consists of 25,000 to 30,000 clones, 73% of them appearing once. Sequenced: CD4+ T cells from PBMCs, cultured in vitro. The receptors were gathered from a human donor in good health. Both conserved end residues are part of each CDR3. The order of the fields is V gene, J gene, clone size, D gene, CDR3 protein, CDR3 DNA. The D gene is left open where the match is weak. The size field is filled for only some rows; it gives once, few, many or a size class.

v_gene: TRBV7-2; j_gene: TRBJ2-3; abundance: .; d_gene: TRBD2; CDR3aa: CASSFSGGASTDTQYF; CDR3nt: TGTGCCAGCAGCTTTAGCGGGGGAGCGAGCACAGATACGCAGTATTTT
v_gene: TRBV4-3; j_gene: TRBJ1-2; abundance: once; d_gene: TRBD1; CDR3aa: CASSQDLEDRGYGYTF; CDR3nt: TGCGCCAGCAGCCAAGATCTTGAGGACAGGGGCTATGGCTACACCTTC
v_gene: TRBV19; j_gene: TRBJ1-2; abundance: .; d_gene: .; CDR3aa: CASSQGKNTYGYTF; CDR3nt: TGTGCCAGTAGTCAGGGGAAGAATACCTATGGCTACACCTTC
v_gene: TRBV30; j_gene: TRBJ1-2; abundance: .; d_gene: TRBD1; CDR3aa: CAWGTGYGYTF; CDR3nt: TGTGCCTGGGGGACAGGCTATGGCTACACCTTC
v_gene: TRBV4-3; j_gene: TRBJ2-6; abundance: .; d_gene: TRBD1; CDR3aa: CASSQFQGAGANVLTF; CDR3nt: TGCGCCAGCAGCCAATTCCAGGGGGCTGGGGCCAACGTCCTGACTTTC
v_gene: TRBV4-3; j_gene: TRBJ2-7; abundance: few; d_gene: .; CDR3aa: CASSQETWGEQYF; CDR3nt: TGCGCCAGCAGCCAAGAAACTTGGGGGGAGCAGTACTTC
v_gene: TRBV18; j_gene: TRBJ2-7; abundance: few; d_gene: .; CDR3aa: CASSPRQQGTTIVEQYF; CDR3nt: TGTGCCAGCTCACCACGTCAGCAAGGAACCACTATTGTCGAGCAGTACTTC
v_gene: TRBV12-3/TRBV12-4; j_gene: TRBJ2-7; abundance: .; d_gene: .; CDR3aa: CASGAGPYEQYF; CDR3nt: TGTGCCAGCGGGGCTGGCCCCTACGAGCAGTACTTC
v_gene: TRBV7-2; j_gene: TRBJ1-5; abundance: .; d_gene: TRBD1; CDR3aa: CASSLLAGGGQPQHF; CDR3nt: TGTGCCAGCAGCTTATTGGCAGGGGGTGGTCAGCCCCAGCATTTT
v_gene: TRBV5-4; j_gene: TRBJ1-2; abundance: .; d_gene: .; CDR3aa: CASSQGRTANYGYTF; CDR3nt: TGTGCCAGCAGTCAAGGCCGGACGGCAAACTATGGCTACACCTTC
v_gene: TRBV7-2; j_gene: TRBJ2-3; abundance: .; d_gene: .; CDR3aa: CASRPRHWATGDTQYF; CDR3nt: TGTGCCAGCAGGCCCAGGCATTGGGCTACGGGAGATACGCAGTATTTT
v_gene: TRBV30; j_gene: TRBJ1-5; abundance: .; d_gene: .; CDR3aa: CAWSQRDNQPQHF; CDR3nt: TGTGCCTGGAGTCAGAGAGACAATCAGCCCCAGCATTTT
v_gene: TRBV30; j_gene: TRBJ2-1; abundance: .; d_gene: .; CDR3aa: CAATGLSSYNEQFF; CDR3nt: TGTGCGGCTACGGGACTGAGCTCCTACAATGAGCAGTTCTTC
v_gene: TRBV19; j_gene: TRBJ2-7; abundance: .; d_gene: TRBD2; CDR3aa: CASSRTSGSYEQYF; CDR3nt: TGTGCCAGTTCTCGGACTAGCGGCTCCTACGAGCAGTACTTC
v_gene: TRBV19; j_gene: TRBJ2-2; abundance: .; d_gene: TRBD1; CDR3aa: CASIGTAATGELFF; CDR3nt: TGTGCCAGTATCGGGACAGCCGCCACCGGGGAGCTGTTTTTT
v_gene: TRBV7-3; j_gene: TRBJ2-1; abundance: .; d_gene: TRBD2; CDR3aa: CASSLSGGTSGSYEQFF; CDR3nt: TGTGCCAGCAGCTTAAGCGGCGGGACTAGCGGGAGCTATGAGCAGTTCTTC
v_gene: TRBV7-2; j_gene: TRBJ2-5; abundance: .; d_gene: .; CDR3aa: CASSNLETQYF; CDR3nt: TGTGCCAGCAGCAACTTAGAGACCCAGTACTTC
v_gene: TRBV7-2; j_gene: TRBJ1-6; abundance: .; d_gene: .; CDR3aa: CAIRAVNNSPLHF; CDR3nt: TGTGCCATCAGGGCGGTAAATAATTCACCCCTCCACTTT
v_gene: TRBV4-1; j_gene: TRBJ2-7; abundance: .; d_gene: .; CDR3aa: CASSQVGKSAGGYEQYF; CDR3nt: TGCGCCAGCAGCCAAGTCGGGAAAAGCGCGGGCGGCTACGAGCAGTACTTC
v_gene: TRBV11-2; j_gene: TRBJ1-3; abundance: few; d_gene: .; CDR3aa: CASSLDSYSGNTIYF; CDR3nt: TGTGCCAGCAGCCTAGACAGCTACTCTGGAAACACCATATATTTT
v_gene: TRBV30; j_gene: TRBJ1-2; abundance: few; d_gene: .; CDR3aa: CAWRMTFGTHGYTF; CDR3nt: TGTGCCTGGAGAATGACTTTCGGGACCCATGGCTACACCTTC
v_gene: TRBV27; j_gene: TRBJ1-6; abundance: .; d_gene: .; CDR3aa: CASSSPSRGINSPLHF; CDR3nt: TGTGCCAGCAGTTCCCCTTCCCGGGGAATTAATTCACCCCTCCACTTT
v_gene: TRBV19; j_gene: TRBJ1-4; abundance: .; d_gene: .; CDR3aa: CASSITGADEKLFF; CDR3nt: TGTGCCAGTAGTATAACGGGGGCTGATGAAAAACTGTTTTTT
v_gene: TRBV30; j_gene: TRBJ1-2; abundance: once; d_gene: .; CDR3aa: CAWSAGVYGYTF; CDR3nt: TGTGCCTGGAGCGCCGGGGTCTACGGCTACACCTTC
v_gene: TRBV2; j_gene: TRBJ1-2; abundance: .; d_gene: TRBD1; CDR3aa: CASRPGQGAFYGYTF; CDR3nt: TGTGCCAGCAGACCTGGACAGGGGGCGTTTTATGGCTACACCTTC
v_gene: TRBV5-4; j_gene: TRBJ2-7; abundance: few; d_gene: .; CDR3aa: CASSRGYEQYF; CDR3nt: TGTGCCAGCAGCCGGGGCTACGAGCAGTACTTC
v_gene: TRBV7-2; j_gene: TRBJ2-6; abundance: .; d_gene: TRBD1; CDR3aa: CASSLGTGRGAGANVLTF; CDR3nt: TGTGCCAGCAGCTTGGGGACAGGGAGGGGCGCTGGGGCCAACGTCCTGACTTTC
v_gene: TRBV2; j_gene: TRBJ2-7; abundance: .; d_gene: .; CDR3aa: CASGGGREPYEQYF; CDR3nt: TGTGCCAGCGGGGGGGGGCGGGAGCCCTACGAGCAGTACTTC
v_gene: TRBV19; j_gene: TRBJ2-4; abundance: .; d_gene: .; CDR3aa: CASSIDGKQYF; CDR3nt: TGTGCCAGTAGTATAGACGGGAAGCAGTACTTC
v_gene: TRBV11-3; j_gene: TRBJ2-7; abundance: .; d_gene: TRBD1; CDR3aa: CASSSWTGAAYEQYF; CDR3nt: TGTGCCAGCAGCTCCTGGACAGGGGCAGCCTACGAGCAGTACTTC
v_gene: TRBV10-3; j_gene: TRBJ1-6; abundance: few; d_gene: .; CDR3aa: CAISVRGTSNSPLHF; CDR3nt: TGTGCCATCAGTGTCCGCGGGACTTCTAATTCACCCCTCCACTTT
v_gene: TRBV7-9; j_gene: TRBJ2-7; abundance: .; d_gene: .; CDR3aa: CASSFRASYEQYF; CDR3nt: TGTGCCAGCAGCTTCAGGGCTTCCTACGAGCAGTACTTC
v_gene: TRBV2; j_gene: TRBJ1-6; abundance: few; d_gene: .; CDR3aa: CASSDGLYSPLHF; CDR3nt: TGTGCCAGCAGTGACGGCTTATATTCACCCCTCCACTTT
v_gene: TRBV3-1/TRBV3-2; j_gene: TRBJ2-5; abundance: .; d_gene: TRBD2; CDR3aa: CASSQVGLAAVTQYF; CDR3nt: TGTGCCAGCAGCCAAGTGGGGCTAGCGGCCGTGACCCAGTACTTC
v_gene: TRBV6-5; j_gene: TRBJ1-3; abundance: .; d_gene: .; CDR3aa: CATYWGGSGGTIYF; CDR3nt: TGTGCCACCTACTGGGGGGGTTCGGGAGGCACCATATATTTT
v_gene: TRBV7-9; j_gene: TRBJ1-1; abundance: few; d_gene: TRBD1; CDR3aa: CASSPNRGKNTEAFF; CDR3nt: TGTGCCAGCAGCCCAAACAGGGGCAAGAACACTGAAGCTTTCTTT
v_gene: TRBV7-2; j_gene: TRBJ1-5; abundance: few; d_gene: .; CDR3aa: CASSLAPPGRVGQPQHF; CDR3nt: TGTGCCAGCAGCTTAGCCCCTCCGGGACGGGTGGGTCAGCCCCAGCATTTT
v_gene: TRBV11-2; j_gene: TRBJ2-1; abundance: .; d_gene: TRBD1; CDR3aa: CASSLGQGVPYNEQFF; CDR3nt: TGTGCCAGCAGCTTAGGGCAGGGGGTCCCCTACAATGAGCAGTTCTTC
v_gene: TRBV7-2; j_gene: TRBJ1-1; abundance: .; d_gene: .; CDR3aa: CASSLARYTEAFF; CDR3nt: TGTGCCAGCAGCTTAGCTCGGTACACTGAAGCTTTCTTT
v_gene: TRBV4-3; j_gene: TRBJ2-5; abundance: .; d_gene: .; CDR3aa: CASSPGGGLLGTQYF; CDR3nt: TGCGCCAGCAGCCCTGGGGGGGGGCTTTTGGGGACCCAGTACTTC
v_gene: TRBV6-1; j_gene: TRBJ1-2; abundance: .; d_gene: TRBD1; CDR3aa: CASSVGQGDLWGGYTF; CDR3nt: TGTGCCAGCAGTGTAGGGCAGGGGGACCTCTGGGGTGGCTACACCTTC
v_gene: TRBV21-1; j_gene: TRBJ2-6; abundance: .; d_gene: .; CDR3aa: CALRDRGSTGANVLTF; CDR3nt: TGTGCCTTACGGGACAGGGGTTCAACTGGGGCCAACGTCCTGACTTTC
v_gene: TRBV6-5; j_gene: TRBJ2-1; abundance: few; d_gene: .; CDR3aa: CASSYSRGHIHEQFF; CDR3nt: TGTGCCAGCAGTTACTCGAGGGGCCATATCCATGAGCAGTTCTTC
v_gene: TRBV10-3; j_gene: TRBJ1-5; abundance: .; d_gene: .; CDR3aa: CAIRATDSNQPQHF; CDR3nt: TGTGCCATCAGGGCAACAGATAGCAATCAGCCCCAGCATTTT
v_gene: TRBV7-9; j_gene: TRBJ2-5; abundance: .; d_gene: .; CDR3aa: CASSTHRGTQETQYF; CDR3nt: TGTGCCAGCAGCACTCACCGGGGGACACAAGAGACCCAGTACTTC
v_gene: TRBV7-2; j_gene: TRBJ2-2; abundance: .; d_gene: TRBD1; CDR3aa: CASSLRTGVRTGELFF; CDR3nt: TGTGCCAGCAGCCTAAGAACAGGGGTACGGACCGGGGAGCTGTTTTTT
v_gene: TRBV3-1/TRBV3-2; j_gene: TRBJ1-1; abundance: .; d_gene: TRBD1; CDR3aa: CASSQMTGSPAEAFF; CDR3nt: TGTGCCAGCAGCCAAATGACAGGGTCGCCGGCTGAAGCTTTCTTT
v_gene: TRBV4-1; j_gene: TRBJ2-1; abundance: .; d_gene: TRBD2; CDR3aa: CASSQTPGGGNEQFF; CDR3nt: TGCGCCAGCAGCCAAACTCCGGGGGGGGGCAATGAGCAGTTCTTC
v_gene: TRBV18; j_gene: TRBJ1-5; abundance: .; d_gene: TRBD1; CDR3aa: CASSRGGPGRSQPQHF; CDR3nt: TGTGCCAGCTCCCGAGGGGGCCCCGGGAGAAGTCAGCCCCAGCATTTT
v_gene: TRBV9; j_gene: TRBJ2-6; abundance: .; d_gene: .; CDR3aa: CASSVARERTGANVLTF; CDR3nt: TGTGCCAGCAGCGTAGCTAGAGAGCGGACTGGGGCCAACGTCCTGACTTTC
v_gene: TRBV12-3/TRBV12-4; j_gene: TRBJ1-3; abundance: .; d_gene: .; CDR3aa: CAHSRNSGNTIYF; CDR3nt: TGTGCCCACTCCCGGAACTCTGGAAACACCATATATTTT